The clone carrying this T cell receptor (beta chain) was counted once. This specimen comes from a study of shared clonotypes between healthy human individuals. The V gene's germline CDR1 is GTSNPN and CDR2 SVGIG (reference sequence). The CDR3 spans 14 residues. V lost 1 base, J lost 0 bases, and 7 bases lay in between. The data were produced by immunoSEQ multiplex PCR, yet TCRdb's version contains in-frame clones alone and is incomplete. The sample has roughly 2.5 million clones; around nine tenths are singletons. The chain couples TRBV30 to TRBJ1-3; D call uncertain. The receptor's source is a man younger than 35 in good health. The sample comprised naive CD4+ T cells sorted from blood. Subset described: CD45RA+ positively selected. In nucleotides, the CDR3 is TGTGCCTGGAGTGAGGCGTTCTCTGGAAACACCATATATTTT. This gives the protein CAWSEAFSGNTIYF.